This T cell receptor (beta chain) emerged from a study of control samples from healthy donors and cancer patients. TCRdb keeps only in-frame clones here, not all; method: immunoSEQ multiplex PCR. The table has 140,000 to 150,000 clones, approximately 88% seen once. CDR3 size: 14 residues. The source material was blood. This TCR was recovered from a young man in good health. V gene TRBV21-1 combines with J gene TRBJ1-6; the table's D call TRBD1 went unverified against the DNA. TRBV21-1 is shown as a pseudogene. CDR3 DNA: TGTGCCAGCAGCAAAGGGACAGGGAATTCACCCCTCCACTTT. It is translated as CASSKGTGNSPLHF.